This is a list of T cell receptor beta chains from one sample in a study of cytomegalovirus exposure and HLA in healthy donors. Produced via immunoSEQ multiplex PCR; TCRdb's table is partial and in-frame only. The table has 120,000 or so clones, 80% seen once. Specimen: PBMCs. The source is a male donor in good health and CMV-seronegative. Both conserved end residues are part of each CDR3. The D gene is left open where the match is weak. Clone size is given for some rows only: seen once, a few or many times, or a class if the clone is expanded.

J gene: TRBJ2-7; D gene: TRBD1; clone size: -; V gene: TRBV30; CDR3 protein: CAWSVFRDRGSYEQYF; CDR3 DNA: TGTGCCTGGAGTGTATTCCGGGACAGGGGTTCTTACGAGCAGTACTTC
J gene: TRBJ2-7; D gene: -; clone size: -; V gene: TRBV13; CDR3 protein: CASSEATEYEQYF; CDR3 DNA: TGTGCCAGCAGCGAAGCGACTGAATACGAGCAGTACTTC
J gene: TRBJ1-4; D gene: -; clone size: -; V gene: TRBV28; CDR3 protein: CASSYTGSLEKLFF; CDR3 DNA: TGTGCCAGCAGTTATACAGGCTCCCTCGAAAAACTGTTTTTT
J gene: TRBJ2-1; D gene: TRBD2; clone size: few; V gene: TRBV4-1; CDR3 protein: CASSQVAGGNEQFF; CDR3 DNA: TGCGCCAGCAGCCAAGTAGCGGGAGGGAATGAGCAGTTCTTC
J gene: TRBJ1-2; D gene: -; clone size: -; V gene: TRBV29-1; CDR3 protein: CSVEDRGYTF; CDR3 DNA: TGCAGCGTCGAAGACAGAGGCTACACCTTC
J gene: TRBJ1-5; D gene: TRBD1; clone size: -; V gene: TRBV6-1; CDR3 protein: CASRVQGDQPQHF; CDR3 DNA: TGTGCCAGCAGAGTACAGGGGGATCAGCCCCAGCATTTT
J gene: TRBJ2-2; D gene: -; clone size: -; V gene: TRBV6-1; CDR3 protein: CASTQGRVHTGELFF; CDR3 DNA: TGTGCCAGCACCCAGGGGCGGGTGCACACCGGGGAGCTGTTTTTT
J gene: TRBJ2-2; D gene: TRBD2; clone size: -; V gene: TRBV28; CDR3 protein: CASSYPGLAGGHTGELFF; CDR3 DNA: TGTGCCAGCAGTTACCCGGGACTAGCGGGGGGACACACCGGGGAGCTGTTTTTT
J gene: TRBJ1-2; D gene: -; clone size: once; V gene: TRBV19; CDR3 protein: CATDSTGFRGGYTF; CDR3 DNA: TGTGCCACTGACTCGACAGGCTTCCGCGGTGGCTACACCTTC
J gene: TRBJ2-1; D gene: -; clone size: -; V gene: TRBV10-3; CDR3 protein: CAISPPTEEGEQFF; CDR3 DNA: TGTGCCATCAGTCCACCTACAGAGGAGGGTGAGCAGTTCTTC
J gene: TRBJ2-1; D gene: TRBD2; clone size: -; V gene: TRBV7-3; CDR3 protein: CASSLISGGAREQFF; CDR3 DNA: TGTGCCAGCAGCTTAATTAGCGGGGGGGCTAGGGAGCAGTTCTTC
J gene: TRBJ2-5; D gene: TRBD2; clone size: -; V gene: TRBV4-2; CDR3 protein: CASSQDASGGLWETQYF; CDR3 DNA: TGTGCCAGCAGCCAAGATGCTAGCGGGGGCCTCTGGGAGACCCAGTACTTC
J gene: TRBJ1-2; D gene: TRBD1; clone size: -; V gene: TRBV29-1; CDR3 protein: CSVEDQGVNYGYTF; CDR3 DNA: TGCAGCGTTGAAGATCAGGGGGTGAACTATGGCTACACCTTC
J gene: TRBJ1-2; D gene: -; clone size: -; V gene: TRBV2; CDR3 protein: CASSSSGTPHYGYTF; CDR3 DNA: TGTGCCAGCAGTTCCAGCGGGACACCCCACTATGGCTACACCTTC
J gene: TRBJ2-7; D gene: -; clone size: -; V gene: TRBV30; CDR3 protein: CAFRGGSYEQYF; CDR3 DNA: TGTGCCTTCCGTGGCGGATCCTACGAGCAGTACTTC
J gene: TRBJ2-4; D gene: -; clone size: -; V gene: TRBV2; CDR3 protein: CASNREIGIQYF; CDR3 DNA: TGTGCCAGCAATCGGGAAATAGGCATTCAGTACTTC
J gene: TRBJ2-3; D gene: TRBD2; clone size: once; V gene: TRBV11-3; CDR3 protein: CASSLGAGEADTQYF; CDR3 DNA: TGTGCCAGCAGCCTAGGTGCGGGAGAGGCAGATACGCAGTATTTT
J gene: TRBJ1-6; D gene: -; clone size: -; V gene: TRBV5-1; CDR3 protein: CASNPHGDNSPLHF; CDR3 DNA: TGCGCCAGCAATCCCCACGGGGATAATTCACCCCTCCACTTT
J gene: TRBJ2-5; D gene: TRBD2; clone size: -; V gene: TRBV7-9; CDR3 protein: CASSSSSSGEARETQYF; CDR3 DNA: TGTGCCAGCAGCTCCTCCTCAAGCGGGGAAGCCCGAGAGACCCAGTACTTC
J gene: TRBJ2-7; D gene: -; clone size: -; V gene: TRBV18; CDR3 protein: CASSPASAYEQYF; CDR3 DNA: TGTGCCAGCTCACCAGCTAGCGCCTACGAGCAGTACTTC
J gene: TRBJ1-4; D gene: -; clone size: few; V gene: TRBV4-3; CDR3 protein: CASSEAFATNEKLFF; CDR3 DNA: TGCGCCAGCAGCGAAGCCTTTGCAACTAATGAAAAACTGTTTTTT
J gene: TRBJ2-2; D gene: -; clone size: -; V gene: TRBV5-4; CDR3 protein: CASSLGSGRTGELFF; CDR3 DNA: TGTGCCAGCAGCTTGGGTAGCGGCAGGACCGGGGAGCTGTTTTTT
J gene: TRBJ2-6; D gene: -; clone size: -; V gene: TRBV6-1; CDR3 protein: CASSDRQVTGANVLTF; CDR3 DNA: TGTGCCAGCAGTGATAGACAGGTGACTGGGGCCAACGTCCTGACTTTC
J gene: TRBJ1-1; D gene: TRBD1; clone size: -; V gene: TRBV7-2; CDR3 protein: CASSLEGAGYTEAFF; CDR3 DNA: TGTGCCAGCAGCTTAGAGGGGGCGGGTTACACTGAAGCTTTCTTT
J gene: TRBJ1-1; D gene: TRBD1; clone size: -; V gene: TRBV19; CDR3 protein: CASGPRGRTEAFF; CDR3 DNA: TGTGCCAGTGGACCCAGGGGGAGAACTGAAGCTTTCTTT
J gene: TRBJ1-4; D gene: TRBD1; clone size: -; V gene: TRBV9; CDR3 protein: CASSPQGVADEKLFF; CDR3 DNA: TGTGCCAGCAGCCCCCAGGGGGTGGCTGATGAAAAACTGTTTTTT
J gene: TRBJ1-2; D gene: TRBD1; clone size: -; V gene: TRBV10-3; CDR3 protein: CAISAGQGSYTF; CDR3 DNA: TGTGCCATCAGTGCTGGACAGGGTAGCTACACCTTC
J gene: TRBJ2-6; D gene: TRBD1; clone size: few; V gene: TRBV2; CDR3 protein: CASSPYSPTGASGANVLTF; CDR3 DNA: TGTGCCAGCAGTCCTTATTCGCCTACAGGGGCCTCTGGGGCCAACGTCCTGACTTTC
J gene: TRBJ1-5; D gene: -; clone size: -; V gene: TRBV19; CDR3 protein: CASSITQGLGDQPQHF; CDR3 DNA: TGTGCCAGTAGTATAACTCAGGGCCTGGGCGATCAGCCCCAGCATTTT
J gene: TRBJ2-2; D gene: TRBD2; clone size: -; V gene: TRBV19; CDR3 protein: CASITSGSNTGELFF; CDR3 DNA: TGTGCCAGTATCACTAGCGGGAGTAACACCGGGGAGCTGTTTTTT
J gene: TRBJ1-1; D gene: -; clone size: -; V gene: TRBV6-5; CDR3 protein: CATRRPNTEAFF; CDR3 DNA: TGTGCCACCCGGAGACCGAACACTGAAGCTTTCTTT
J gene: TRBJ2-1; D gene: -; clone size: -; V gene: TRBV27; CDR3 protein: CASRVGSSYNEQFF; CDR3 DNA: TGTGCCAGCCGGGTAGGAAGCTCCTACAATGAGCAGTTCTTC
J gene: TRBJ2-2; D gene: TRBD2; clone size: -; V gene: TRBV5-1; CDR3 protein: CASREAGVGELFF; CDR3 DNA: TGCGCCAGCAGGGAAGCGGGAGTTGGCGAGCTGTTTTTT
J gene: TRBJ2-7; D gene: TRBD2; clone size: -; V gene: TRBV27; CDR3 protein: CASSLGLAGNYEQYF; CDR3 DNA: TGTGCCAGCAGTTTAGGACTAGCGGGGAACTACGAGCAGTACTTC
J gene: TRBJ2-5; D gene: TRBD2; clone size: -; V gene: TRBV9; CDR3 protein: CASSVATSGGAQETQYF; CDR3 DNA: TGTGCCAGCAGCGTAGCTACGAGCGGGGGGGCCCAAGAGACCCAGTACTTC
J gene: TRBJ2-1; D gene: TRBD1; clone size: -; V gene: TRBV5-4; CDR3 protein: CASSLLGTVYNEQFF; CDR3 DNA: TGTGCCAGCAGCTTGTTGGGGACAGTCTACAATGAGCAGTTCTTC
J gene: TRBJ2-7; D gene: TRBD1; clone size: -; V gene: TRBV11-3; CDR3 protein: CASSSTGYEQYF; CDR3 DNA: TGTGCCAGCAGCTCGACAGGGTACGAGCAGTACTTC
J gene: TRBJ2-3; D gene: TRBD1; clone size: once; V gene: TRBV9; CDR3 protein: CASSEVPGTGDFTQYF; CDR3 DNA: TGTGCCAGCAGCGAGGTCCCAGGGACAGGGGACTTTACGCAGTATTTT
J gene: TRBJ2-5; D gene: -; clone size: -; V gene: TRBV5-7; CDR3 protein: CASSLRGETQYF; CDR3 DNA: TGTGCCAGCAGCTTGCGAGGGGAGACCCAGTACTTC
J gene: TRBJ2-1; D gene: -; clone size: few; V gene: TRBV6-4; CDR3 protein: CASSDSGGTGWNEQFF; CDR3 DNA: TGTGCCAGCAGTGACTCCGGCGGGACGGGTTGGAATGAGCAGTTCTTC